This T cell receptor (beta chain) was retrieved from a study of PD-1 blockade in classical Hodgkin lymphoma (dated by TCRdb to the early 2020s). For context, the study as a whole: The study used TCR beta sequencing and CyTOF to define a peripheral blood immune signature of response to PD-1 blockade in classical Hodgkin lymphoma. Overall results and qualifications from the work: Only a single clinical trial cohort was studied, and what caused the repertoire differences, possibly disease activity or prior therapy, remained undefined. Baseline TCR diversity was reported to be lower in newly diagnosed patients than in healthy donors, and even lower in relapsed/refractory patients.

Comment on this clone: The clone's antigen remains unknown. No qualities accompany the bases; no much larger clone lies one base away.

Reading the label with the study, this specimen's time point is: newly diagnosed, previously untreated cHL patient sample. As a comparison group for the relapsed/refractory trial patients, PBMCs from patients with newly diagnosed, previously untreated classical Hodgkin lymphoma were sequenced. Peripheral blood was collected in 8 mL Vacutainer Cell Preparation Tubes, from which PBMCs were isolated by centrifugation and then cryopreserved. Trimming at the junction amounts to 7 bases on V and 4 bases on J, and the germline ends lie 14 bases apart. From a lookup of the germline V gene, CDR1 and CDR2 are SGHTA and FQGNSA. Taken from cysteine to phenylalanine, the CDR3 has 13 residues. Left in the record is the CDR3 DNA by itself, 39 bases read in frame from the first base. The Qiagen DNeasy kit was used to extract genomic DNA from unsorted PBMCs and from the negatively selected CD4+ and CD8+ fractions. TCR beta CDR3 regions were subjected to amplification by immunoSEQ multiplex PCR with primers that anneal to V and J segments. A synthetic immune receptor repertoire was used to minimize amplification bias, and any remaining bias was removed computationally after sequencing. Per the original workflow: Repertoire diversity was quantified as the Shannon entropy index using custom Python scripts. The unsorted, CD4+ and CD8+ repertoires were each analyzed separately, with the exception of combined analyses, where CD4+ and CD8+ sequences were merged in silico. TCRdb limited this immuneACCESS table to in-frame rearrangements with V and J called. A share of clones is missing; checked studies link under half to unresolved V genes, and the rest is unexplained. The V and J calls and clone size were taken over from that table, and D and trimming were inferred from the DNA. A total of about 15,000 clones appear in this sample, around nine tenths of them only once. About 7% of the sample is in the top ten clones.

Recombination linked TRBV7-2 to TRBJ2-7; too little of a D gene remains to name it. Sequenced input: peripheral blood mononuclear cells (PBMCs). The clonotype originates from a human donor with classical Hodgkin lymphoma. The CDR3 in this case is CASTIMESYEQYF. The DNA sequence is TGTGCCAGCACCATCATGGAGAGTTACGAGCAGTACTTC.